Sequencing of this T cell receptor (beta chain) was carried out in a study of PD-1 blockade in mismatch repair-deficient tumors. Turning to the study itself: Patients had 11 to 13 mismatch repair-deficient cancer types and were previously treated and progressing. Study-level points and caveats: Tumor-resident clones, often undetectable pretreatment in blood, expanded then contracted after pembrolizumab.

The germline V gene encodes CDR1 SGHTA and CDR2 FQGNSA. This CDR3 has 16 amino acids. The trim removed 5 bases at V and 2 bases at J, leaving 5 bases unmatched. The table came from immunoSEQ multiplex PCR; TCRdb's copy has only in-frame clones and leaves some out. The data contain some 120,000 clones, approximately 90% of them singletons. A few pembrolizumab responders had their TCRs sequenced. Details on this clone: The antigen remains undetermined.

Material: peripheral blood, obtained 44 weeks after starting pembrolizumab. This chain connects TRBV7-2 to TRBJ2-3, with TRBD2 identical over 12 bases. The clonotype originates from an adult with mismatch repair-deficient cancer. The CDR3 region has the DNA TGTGCCAGCAGCGAATGGACTAGCGGGACCACAGATACGCAGTATTTT. Its translation: CASSEWTSGTTDTQYF. Looking up the rest from reference TRBV7-2 and TRBJ2-3 gives the full variable domain: GAGVSQSPSNKVTEKGKDVELRCDPISGHTALYWYRQSLGQGLEFLIYFQGNSAPDKSGLPSDRFSAERTGGSVSTLTIQRTQQEDSAVYLCASSEWTSGTTDTQYFGPGTRLTVL.